This entry lists 24 T cell receptor beta chains sequenced from one sample in a study of cytomegalovirus exposure and HLA in healthy donors. A multiplex PCR was run with 60 Vbeta primers and 13 Jbeta primers. Here immunoSEQ multiplex PCR was the method, and the copy in TCRdb shows in-frame clones only, minus some. The repertoire has around 96,000 clones, 80% of them found once; the top ten carry approximately 2%. Input material: PBMCs. These receptors were obtained from a man between 18 and 35 years old in good health and CMV-seronegative.

V gene TRBV7-8 combines with J gene TRBJ2-7, with 7 bases aligning to TRBD2. This CDR3 is built from 14 residues. Losses at the gene ends were 5 bases for V and 5 bases for J; bases not matched to a gene: 9. Germline CDR1 and CDR2: SGHVS and FQNEAQ. DNA for the CDR3: TGTGCCAGCAGCCCCCCCCGCGGGAGACACGAGCAGTACTTC. It yields the protein CASSPPRGRHEQYF.

This clone was seen only once. The junction shows a germline mismatch at one end, possibly a read error. The chain combines TRBV7-7 with TRBJ2-5; D call uncertain. The germline CDR1 and CDR2 sequences are SSHAT and FNYEAQ (reference sequence). The CDR3 is 13 amino acids. The CDR3, as DNA: TGTGCTAGCAGCCCTATAATACAAGAGACCCAGTACTTC. Its translation is CASSPIIQETQYF.

In its sample, this clone was seen a few times. The rearrangement links TRBV9 to TRBJ1-4; D remains unclear. Trimming took 0 bases from V and 8 from J, leaving 11 bases between them. Germline lookup yields CDR1 SGDLS and CDR2 YYNGEE. This CDR3 contains 14 residues. CDR3 sequence: CASSVDLTGEKLFF. CDR3 DNA: TGTGCCAGCAGCGTAGATCTGACCGGGGAAAAACTGTTTTTT.

The chain combines TRBV4-2 with TRBJ1-2, with 7 nucleotides matching TRBD1. This CDR3 contains 13 residues. CDR1 and CDR2 (germline): LGHNA, YNFKEQ. V shed 0 bases, J shed 6 bases, and the junction held 1 base outside the gene matches. CDR3: CASSQERGHGYTF. CDR3 nucleotides: TGTGCCAGCAGCCAAGAAAGGGGGCATGGCTACACCTTC.

The rearrangement uses TRBV18 and TRBJ1-2, with 9 bases aligning to TRBD1. This CDR3 region has 13 residues. Germline lookup yields CDR1 KGHSH and CDR2 LQKENI. V shed 6 bases, J shed 4 bases, and the junction held 3 bases outside the gene matches. The CDR3 DNA is TGTGCCAGCTCCCCGACAGGGGGCTATGGCTACACCTTC. Translated, it gives CASSPTGGYGYTF.

The V gene is TRBV10-3, the J gene TRBJ2-7, with 8 bases that match TRBD1. Germline loops: CDR1 ENHRY, CDR2 SYGVKD. The ends lost 6 bases at V and 4 bases at J; junction bases unmatched: 14. This CDR3 has 16 residues. The CDR3 region is CAIREKDRAVGYEQYF. Here the CDR3 DNA reads TGTGCCATCAGAGAAAAGGACAGGGCCGTGGGGTACGAGCAGTACTTC.

The chain employs TRBV7-3 and TRBJ2-3; 16 nucleotides align to TRBD2. The CDR3 consists of 17 residues. The germline V gene encodes CDR1 SGHTA and CDR2 FQGTGA. After removal of 1 base from V and 6 bases from J, the junction contained 4 bases not matched to a gene. CDR3 in amino acids: CASSLMGLAGGRDTQYF. CDR3 in DNA: TGTGCCAGCAGCTTAATGGGACTAGCGGGGGGGCGGGATACGCAGTATTTT.

This rearrangement joins TRBV7-2 to TRBJ1-2; 8 positions match TRBD1. The CDR3 consists of 16 residues. Trimming cost V 5 bases and J 0 bases; bases outside gene matches: 8. CDR1 is SGHTA and CDR2 is FQGNSA in the germline V gene. CDR3 protein: CASSRHTGGSNYGYTF. The CDR3 DNA reads as TGTGCCAGCAGCCGTCACACAGGGGGGTCTAACTATGGCTACACCTTC.

The V gene is TRBV6-6, the J gene TRBJ1-5, with 8 bases that match TRBD1. V was clipped by 10 bases and J by 1 base; unmatched bases: 6. The CDR3 totals 14 residues. CDR1 is MNHNY, CDR2 SVGAGI, per germline (reference sequence). CDR3 region: CATARGPSNQPQHF. The CDR3 nucleotides are TGTGCCACCGCCAGGGGGCCGAGCAATCAGCCCCAGCATTTT.

This clone was counted between two and nine times. V and J are TRBV5-4 and TRBJ2-5, with D perhaps TRBD1 (6 bases). CDR1 SGHNT and CDR2 YYREEE come from the germline V gene (reference sequence). The V gene lost 0 bases and the J gene lost 4 bases, with 16 bases spanning the gap. The CDR3 has 16 residues. CDR3 in amino acids: CASSLVTGTGTETQYF. The DNA of the CDR3 is TGTGCCAGCAGCTTGGTCACCGGTACAGGGACAGAGACCCAGTACTTC.

This clone is a singleton in its sample. The genes are TRBV10-1 and TRBJ2-1; TRBD2 aligns across 15 bases. The CDR3 length is 14 residues. Losses at the gene ends were 4 bases for V and 14 bases for J; bases not matched to a gene: 6. CDR1 and CDR2 (germline): WNHNN, SYGVQD (reference sequence). CDR3 bases: TGCGCCAGCAGTGCCGGACTAGCGGGGGGGCGGAAGTTCTTC. It translates to CASSAGLAGGRKFF.

J is TRBJ2-1 and V is TRBV2, with 9 bases lining up with TRBD2. This CDR3 has 17 residues. The V segment lost 11 bases and the J segment 0 bases; nucleotides outside the gene matches: 14. Germline CDR1 and CDR2: SNHLY and FYNNEI. This chain's CDR3 is CASKHSGGPSSYNEQFF. The CDR3 nucleotides are TGTGCCTCCAAGCACAGCGGGGGGCCGAGCTCCTACAATGAGCAGTTCTTC.

V usage is TRBV18 and J usage is TRBJ2-3; 10 bases line up with TRBD2. With V trimmed by 4 bases and J by 3 bases, 7 bases remained unmatched. The CDR3 is 16 residues long. CDR1 is KGHSH and CDR2 is LQKENI in the germline V gene. The CDR3 protein is CASSLGLAERTDTQYF. CDR3 DNA sequence: TGTGCCAGCTCACTAGGACTAGCGGAGAGAACAGATACGCAGTATTTT.

Regarding this clone: This sample also contains other DNA sequences that code for the same CDR3. This chain uses TRBV11-3 with TRBJ1-1; a possible D gene is TRBD1 (6 bases). CDR3 length: 13 residues. Trimming pared 4 bases from V and 1 base from J, leaving 7 bases between. CDR1 is SGHNT and CDR2 is YENEEA in the germline V gene. The CDR3 loop is CASSWTANTEAFF. In DNA, the CDR3 is TGTGCCAGCAGCTGGACAGCGAACACTGAAGCTTTCTTT.

This clone was detected only a few times. The chain uses TRBV7-9 and TRBJ2-3, with D possibly being TRBD2 (5 bases). Germline CDR1 SEHNR, CDR2 FQNEAQ (reference sequence). The CDR3 is 11 residues long. The DNA for the CDR3 is TGTTCCACTACTAGGGCAGATACGCAGTATTTT. As protein: CSTTRADTQYF.

On this clone itself: A read error may account for a junction end that differs from germline. The chain couples TRBV7-9 to TRBJ1-5; D is uncertain. CDR3 length: 14 amino acids. Germline V gene lookup returns CDR1 SEHNR and CDR2 FQNEAQ (reference sequence). As DNA, the CDR3 is TGTTCCAGCAGCTTAGCGGGAGGAGGTCAGCCCCAGCATTTT. Residues: CSSSLAGGGQPQHF.

The chain couples TRBV29-1 to TRBJ1-2; the match to TRBD1 covers 7 bases. Trimming removed 0 bases from V and 13 bases from J; junction bases left unmatched: 11. The CDR3 consists of 13 residues. The germline V gene has CDR1 SQVTM and CDR2 ANQGSEA. The CDR3 sequence is CSVEDLRATGPTF. The CDR3 bases are TGCAGCGTTGAAGATCTTAGGGCGACAGGGCCCACCTTC. The whole variable domain, remainder taken from reference TRBV29-1 and TRBJ1-2, is SAVISQKPSRDICQRGTSLTIQCQVDSQVTMMFWYRQQPGQSLTLIATANQGSEATYESGFVIDKFPISRPNLTFSTLTVSNMSPEDSSIYLCSVEDLRATGPTFGSGTRLTVV.

The chain carries TRBV7-8 and TRBJ2-5, with TRBD1 matching over 12 bases. The CDR3 sequence is 16 residues long. The germline V gene encodes CDR1 SGHVS and CDR2 FQNEAQ. The J segment lost 11 bases and the V segment lost 5 bases, leaving 15 bases of the junction unmatched. The CDR3 sequence: CASSPRGQGAVGEQYF. The CDR3 nucleotides read TGTGCCAGCAGCCCGCGGGGACAGGGGGCGGTTGGGGAGCAGTACTTC. Full variable domain (missing parts from reference TRBV7-8 and TRBJ2-5): GAGVSQSPRYKVAKRGQDVALRCDPISGHVSLFWYQQALGQGPEFLTYFQNEAQLDKSGLPSDRFFAERPEGSVSTLKIQRTQQEDSAVYLCASSPRGQGAVGEQYFGPGTRLLVL.

The chain is built from TRBV6-1 and TRBJ2-7; 10 nucleotides match TRBD1. The junction had 8 bases not matched to a gene; V was cut back by 4 bases and J by 2 bases. This CDR3 contains 16 residues. The germline gives CDR1 MNHNS, CDR2 SASEGT. The CDR3 is CASSGTGGEPPYEQYF. The CDR3 DNA reads TGTGCCAGCAGTGGGACAGGGGGGGAACCCCCCTACGAGCAGTACTTC.

This clone was observed once. The germline gene is not matched at one end of the junction; a read error may be the cause. The rearrangement links TRBV19 to TRBJ2-7, with D possibly TRBD2 on 7 matching bases. This CDR3 comprises 15 residues. Per the germline V gene, CDR1 is LNHDA and CDR2 is SQIVND (reference sequence). The CDR3 nucleotides are TGTGCCGGTAGTATAGCTAGGGGGGGGCCCTACGAGCAGTACTTC. This translates into CAGSIARGGPYEQYF.

This sequence joins TRBV7-3 and TRBJ2-1, with 13 bases identical to TRBD2. The CDR3 is 17 amino acids. Germline CDR1 and CDR2: SGHTA and FQGTGA. The junction had 11 bases not matched to a gene; V was cut back by 5 bases and J by 7 bases. CDR3 protein: CASSVEGGLAGRNEQFF. DNA of the CDR3: TGTGCCAGCAGCGTGGAAGGGGGACTAGCGGGGAGGAATGAGCAGTTCTTC.

The V and J genes are TRBV30 and TRBJ1-4; D remains ambiguous. CDR1 GTSNPN and CDR2 SVGIG come from the germline V gene (reference sequence). V lost 2 bases and J lost 8, with 15 bases in between. The CDR3 is 14 amino acids. The CDR3 is CAWSSGRSVEKLFF. For the CDR3, the DNA is TGTGCCTGGAGTTCCGGGAGGTCGGTAGAAAAACTGTTTTTT.

The chain couples TRBV4-1 to TRBJ2-5, with TRBD1 matching over 10 bases. Per the germline V gene, CDR1 is MGHRA and CDR2 is YSYEKL. The CDR3 has 14 residues. The V gene end was trimmed by 6 bases and the J gene end by 5 bases; junction bases not matched to a gene: 6. The CDR3 region has the DNA TGCGCCAGCAGTACCGGGACAGGGGTCGAGACCCAGTACTTC. Protein sequence: CASSTGTGVETQYF.

This clone was counted only a few times. CDR3 sequence (DNA): TGTGCCAGCAGCCCGGGAGGTACCTACGAGCAGTACTTC. Translating gives CASSPGGTYEQYF. The chain couples TRBV7-2 to TRBJ2-5; TRBD2 matches 7 bases. The DNA end is a closer match to TRBJ2-7, so the J assignment may be wrong. Germline CDR1 SGHTA, CDR2 FQGNSA. This CDR3 has 13 residues.